This TCR beta chain comes out of a study of technical replicates of blood from a few donors. Produced via immunoSEQ multiplex PCR; TCRdb's table is partial and in-frame only. Of some 70,000 clones in the sample, around nine tenths were seen once. The V end lost 4 bases, the J end lost 3 bases, and 15 bases lay between the germline ends. In germline, CDR1 is SGHTA, CDR2 FQGTGA. This CDR3 region has 15 residues. This chain joins TRBV7-3 and TRBJ1-2; a possible D gene is TRBD1 (6 bases). The source is a human donor in good health. What was sequenced was T cells isolated from PBMCs. The CDR3 coding sequence is TGTGCCAGCAGCTCGGGACAAGTGGGGGACTATGGCTACACCTTC. Protein product: CASSSGQVGDYGYTF.